This T cell receptor beta chain derives from a study of identical twins. TCRdb reprocessed the 5' RACE reads via MiXCR and lists one record per CDR3 protein. The sample records nearly 900,000 distinct CDR3 sequences, 9% to 15% being singletons. CDR3 length equals 14 residues. Germline-derived CDR1 and CDR2 are SEHNR and FQNEAQ (reference sequence). Between the trimmed V and J ends, which lost 1 base and 3 bases, there was a span of 10 bases. This clonotype came up a few times. This same sample was also part of a study on yellow fever vaccine responses in identical twins.

The chain couples TRBV7-9 to TRBJ2-7; D is uncertain. The clonotype comes from a young woman in good health. Sequencing was carried out using PBMCs. CDR3 region: CASSLELTNYEQYF. For the CDR3, the DNA is TGTGCCAGCAGCTTAGAACTGACCAACTACGAGCAGTACTTC.